The present T cell receptor beta chain was sequenced within a study of kidney transplant recipient with SARS-CoV-2 infection. TCRdb fed the reads into MiXCR, producing one record per CDR3 protein. The data contain 200,000 to 250,000 distinct CDR3 sequences, roughly 26% of them singletons. Ten or more counts support this clonotype. The origin of this receptor is a male patient aged 25-45 years who had COVID-19 and was a kidney transplant recipient. Some T cells may originate from the graft donor. The input for sequencing was a blood sample, taken at baseline and between days 110 and 120 from a kidney transplant recipient.

CDR3 loop: CSARVPTSGRIRVETQYF. In nucleotides, the CDR3 is TGCAGTGCTAGAGTTCCGACTAGCGGGAGAATTCGTGTGGAGACCCAGTACTTC. This rearrangement joins TRBV20-1 to TRBJ2-5; the match to TRBD2 covers 12 bases. Germline CDR1 DFQATT, CDR2 SNEGSKA (reference sequence). J gave up 5 bases and V 1 base, and 14 bases lay outside the gene matches. The CDR3 spans 18 residues.